The clone carrying this T cell receptor (beta chain) showed up many times. The record originates from a study of blood T cell repertoires in COVID-19. The overall study: Samples of COVID-19 (acute and convalescent) were obtained from the United States, Italy and Spain.

The V segment lost 1 base and the J segment 4 bases; nucleotides outside the gene matches: 6. Germline lookup yields CDR1 SEHNR and CDR2 FQNEAQ (reference sequence). The CDR3 runs 17 residues. Profiled with immunoSEQ multiplex PCR; TCRdb holds only in-frame clones, not every one. The repertoire includes some 12,000 clones, roughly 73% of them detected once, and under 35% sits in the top ten. This rearrangement joins TRBV7-9 to TRBJ2-1, with 11 bases that match TRBD1. The sequence was obtained from a human donor in a cohort sampled during active COVID-19. Sequences were obtained from peripheral blood. The CDR3 bases are TGTGCCAGCAGCTTAGGCGGGACAGGGGGACTATACAATGAGCAGTTCTTC. It encodes CASSLGGTGGLYNEQFF.